Below are 8 T cell receptor beta chains sequenced from a single sample in a study of shared clonotypes between healthy human individuals. Profiling relied on immunoSEQ multiplex PCR, and the TCRdb table lists in-frame clones only, not all of them. The table shows approximately 500,000 clones, with about 85% occurring only once. Sequencing was done on a sample of PBMCs. The source of these receptors is a woman aged 40 to 50 in good health. Some clones in this sample may be carry-over from other donors' samples.

On this clone: This may come from a read error, since a much larger clone is one base off. The genes are TRBV27 and TRBJ2-1, with D maybe TRBD2 (6 bases). Per the germline V gene, CDR1 is MNHEY and CDR2 is SMNVEV (reference sequence). V lost 6 bases, J lost 3 bases, and 15 bases lay in between. This CDR3 has 15 amino acids. The CDR3 reads CASRKDYHYYNEQFF. The CDR3 DNA sequence: TGTGCCAGCAGGAAGGACTACCACTACTACAATGAGCAGTTCTTC.

Notes on this clone: Additional DNA sequences in this sample encode the identical CDR3. The chain recombines TRBV9 with TRBJ1-5; D gene uncertain. The ends were cut back, 4 bases at V and 3 bases at J, with 8 bases in the middle. The CDR3 length is 13 residues. Germline values: CDR1 SGDLS, CDR2 YYNGEE. The CDR3 loop reads CASSPGFNQPQHF. CDR3 nucleotide sequence: TGTGCCAGCAGCCCAGGATTCAATCAGCCCCAGCATTTT.

V usage is TRBV5-4 and J usage is TRBJ2-5; 8 bases map to TRBD2. The CDR3 loop spans 15 amino acids. In germline, CDR1 is SGHNT, CDR2 YYREEE (reference sequence). The V gene end was trimmed by 4 bases and the J gene end by 5 bases; junction bases not matched to a gene: 10. CDR3 amino acids: CASSPPGAGGETQYF. The CDR3, as DNA: TGTGCCAGCAGCCCTCCCGGGGCGGGAGGTGAGACCCAGTACTTC.

This clone was recorded at least ten times. The chain has TRBV10-2 and TRBJ2-7; D may correspond to TRBD1 or TRBD2 (5 bases each). This CDR3 spans 13 amino acids. CDR1 and CDR2 from the germline V gene are WSHSY and SAAADI. V dropped 8 bases and J dropped 7 bases, with 18 bases sitting between them. The CDR3 coding sequence is TGCGCCAGCCGAGGGACGTACACTAAGGAGCAGTACTTC. Translated: CASRGTYTKEQYF.

As DNA, the CDR3 is TGTGCCTGGAGTGACCAGGGTGGCGGCATTCAGTACTTC. Translating gives CAWSDQGGGIQYF. The chain links TRBV30 to TRBJ2-4, with D perhaps TRBD1 (5 bases). This CDR3 region has 13 residues. CDR1 is GTSNPN, CDR2 SVGIG, per germline (reference sequence). Between the trimmed V and J ends, which lost 1 base and 9 bases, there was a span of 13 bases.

CDR3 sequence reads: CASSAVQGSGNTIYF. The CDR3 coding sequence is TGTGCCAGCTCAGCGGTACAGGGCTCTGGAAACACCATATATTTT. The V and J genes are TRBV18 and TRBJ1-3; maybe TRBD1 (6 bases). The CDR3 loop spans 15 amino acids. Trimming pared 5 bases from V and 0 bases from J, leaving 11 bases between. Germline CDR1 reads KGHSH; CDR2 reads LQKENI.

About this clone: A single base is all that separates this from a far larger clone, so a read error is likely. V usage is TRBV10-1 and J usage is TRBJ1-1; D unclear. The CDR3 is made up of 13 amino acids. Trimming removed 6 bases at V and 0 bases at J, with 8 bases between. The V gene's germline CDR1 is WNHNN and CDR2 SYGVQD (reference sequence). CDR3 in amino acids: CASSENVNTEAFF. DNA of the CDR3: TGCGCCAGCAGCGAAAACGTGAACACTGAAGCTTTCTTT.

Remarks on this clone: It is likely a read error: a sequence one base away is far more abundant. The gene calls are TRBV5-6 and TRBJ2-1; D uncertain. Germline V gene data show CDR1 as SGHDT and CDR2 as YYEEEE. This CDR3 spans 12 amino acids. CDR3 residues: CANSFTIDEQFF. The DNA of the CDR3 is TGTGCCAACAGCTTTACGATAGATGAGCAGTTCTTC.